This T cell receptor (beta chain) was observed in a study of regulatory T cells in long-lasting Graves disease. This clonotype was recorded at least ten times. Documented time point: newly diagnosed GD, antithyroid drugs for less than 3 months. TCR sequences were obtained from RNA taken from PBMCs. TCR beta libraries were built with iRepertoire HTBI primers and Arm-PCR of CDR3 regions. TCRdb analysed the multiplex PCR reads with MiXCR anew, one entry per CDR3 protein. The data hold 370,000 or so distinct CDR3 sequences, with roughly 15% observed a single time. These sequences were also reported in another study, on T cells in Graves' hyperthyroidism and ophthalmopathy.

The source was peripheral blood mononuclear cells (PBMCs), collected at new diagnosis, from a patient treated with antithyroid drugs. This sequence was found in a woman between 18 and 29 years old with Graves disease.

The CDR3 nucleotides read TGCAGCGTAAAGACAGGGAGAGACTACGAGCAGTACTTC. It specifies CSVKTGRDYEQYF. This chain connects TRBV29-1 to TRBJ2-7, with 7 bases fitting TRBD1. Per the germline V gene, CDR1 is SQVTM and CDR2 is ANQGSEA. CDR3 length equals 13 residues. Trimming removed 6 bases from V and 3 bases from J; junction bases left unmatched: 8.